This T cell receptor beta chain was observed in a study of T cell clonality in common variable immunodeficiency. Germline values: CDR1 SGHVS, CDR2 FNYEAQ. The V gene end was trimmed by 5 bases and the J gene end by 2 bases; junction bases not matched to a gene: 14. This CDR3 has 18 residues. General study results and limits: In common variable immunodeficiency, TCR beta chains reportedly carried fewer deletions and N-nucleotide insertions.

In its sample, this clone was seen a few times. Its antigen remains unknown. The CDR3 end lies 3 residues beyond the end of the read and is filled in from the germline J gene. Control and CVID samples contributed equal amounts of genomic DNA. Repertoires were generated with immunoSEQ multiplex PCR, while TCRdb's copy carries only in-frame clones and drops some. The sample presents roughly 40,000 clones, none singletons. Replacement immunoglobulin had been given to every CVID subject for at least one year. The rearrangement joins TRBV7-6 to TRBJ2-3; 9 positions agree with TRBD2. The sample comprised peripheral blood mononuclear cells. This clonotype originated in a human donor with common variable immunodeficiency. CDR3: CASSQSPGGGADTDTQYF. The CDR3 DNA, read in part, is TGTGCCAGCAGCCAGAGCCCTGGCGGGGGGGCGGACACAGATACG.